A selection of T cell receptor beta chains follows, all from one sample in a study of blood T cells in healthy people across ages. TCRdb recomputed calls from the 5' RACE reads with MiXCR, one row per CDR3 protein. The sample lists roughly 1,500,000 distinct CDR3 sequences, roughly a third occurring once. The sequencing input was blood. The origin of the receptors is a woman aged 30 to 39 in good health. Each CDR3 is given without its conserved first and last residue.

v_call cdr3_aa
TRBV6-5 ASSSRGTNSPLH
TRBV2 ASSALRLAGNEQF
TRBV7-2 ASSFRGRGNEKLF
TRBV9 ASSVNSGFHGYT
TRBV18 ASSRLQGQETQY
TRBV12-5 ASGLGQGASDTQY
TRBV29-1 SVPAGGSQH
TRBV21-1 ASSKAAGGRTNEKLF
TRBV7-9 ASSSFLAYSYEQY
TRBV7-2 ASSLGTDYKNIQY